The clone carrying this TCR beta chain was counted ten times or more. The antigen is unknown. The data were taken from a study of T cells in Graves' hyperthyroidism and ophthalmopathy. Study-wide points: Blood also carried most thyroid clonotypes expanded above 0.001.

The source material, RNA transcripts, was used to amplify TCR beta CDR3 regions. The HTBI primer set served for first-round RT-PCR of the TCR CDR3. A single record per CDR3 protein comes from TCRdb applying MiXCR to the multiplex PCR reads. The profile shows 250,000 to 300,000 distinct CDR3 sequences, just over 14% of them singletons. The CDR3 is 16 residues long. CDR1 is MDHEN and CDR2 is SYDVKM in the germline V gene. V lost 5 bases, J lost 3 bases, and 19 bases lay in between. The rearrangement links TRBV28 to TRBJ1-1; D remains ambiguous. The sequence was obtained from a middle-aged woman with Graves' hyperthyroidism that later progressed to Graves' ophthalmopathy. Material for sequencing was blood. The CDR3 region has the DNA TGTGCCAGCAGTCCCCGGTACATCACCGAACACACTGAAGCTTTCTTT. Translated, it gives CASSPRYITEHTEAFF.